These 27 T cell receptor beta chains originate from one sample sequenced in a study of OX40 agonist ivuxolimab in advanced cancers. The method was immunoSEQ multiplex PCR; TCRdb's version includes in-frame clones alone and lacks a portion of them. This table has some 70,000 clones, 80% appearing once. The source material was CD4+ or CD8+ T cells sorted from blood, sampled in a trial of the OX40 agonist ivuxolimab. These receptors were taken from an adult with an advanced solid tumor such as melanoma, head and neck, liver or kidney cancer.

The chain combines TRBV4-3 with TRBJ1-4; no definite D call. The germline V and J ends were trimmed by 2 bases and 8 bases, with 24 bases remaining between them. This CDR3 has 18 amino acids. Germline lookup yields CDR1 LGHNA and CDR2 YSLEER. The CDR3 sequence is CASSQRVAGSRQGEKLFF. In DNA form, the CDR3 reads TGCGCCAGCAGCCAAAGGGTGGCGGGGTCACGCCAAGGAGAAAAACTGTTTTTT.

This rearrangement joins TRBV5-1 to TRBJ2-7, with a possible D match to TRBD2 (6 bases). The V end lost 4 bases, the J end lost 6 bases, and 17 bases lay between the germline ends. CDR3 length: 14 residues. Germline values: CDR1 SGHRS, CDR2 YFSETQ. CDR3 residues: CASSDGTGLGEQYF. The CDR3 region has the DNA TGCGCCAGCAGCGATGGGACTGGGCTCGGCGAGCAGTACTTC.

This chain links TRBV5-3 with TRBJ1-5; TRBD1 matches at 11 bases. Being an ORF, TRBV5-3 has a function that is uncertain. This CDR3 is built from 19 residues. The V gene end was trimmed by 2 bases and the J gene end by 4 bases; junction bases not matched to a gene: 14. The CDR3: CARSFLHTGTGGRNQPQHF. Written as DNA, the CDR3 is TGTGCCAGAAGCTTCTTACACACCGGGACAGGGGGACGGAATCAGCCCCAGCATTTT.

The chain has TRBV7-8 and TRBJ2-2, with D unresolved. CDR3 size: 13 residues. V was cut by 1 base and J by 8 bases, with 8 bases left in between. Germline CDR1 and CDR2: SGHVS and FQNEAQ. CDR3 sequence (DNA): TGTGCCAGCAGCTTAGATGCTGGAGGGGAGCTGTTTTTT. Amino acid sequence: CASSLDAGGELFF.

This rearrangement joins TRBV11-3 to TRBJ2-7, with 7 nucleotides matching TRBD1. Per the germline V gene, CDR1 is SGHNT and CDR2 is YENEEA. The CDR3 is 13 amino acids. V gave up 5 bases and J gave up 6 bases; unmatched junction bases: 7. This CDR3 reads CASSENRGAEQYF. For the CDR3, the DNA is TGTGCCAGCAGCGAAAACAGGGGTGCCGAGCAGTACTTC.

The J gene is TRBJ2-5, the V gene TRBV7-2; D unresolved. The CDR3 extends over 12 amino acids. V lost 5 bases, J lost 5 bases, and 9 bases lay in between. The germline V gene has CDR1 SGHTA and CDR2 FQGNSA. The CDR3 nucleotides read TGTGCCAGCAGCCCACCCTATGAGACCCAGTACTTC. Its translation is CASSPPYETQYF.

The J gene is TRBJ2-7, the V gene TRBV6-5; 8 bases align to TRBD1. The CDR3 runs to 14 residues. In germline, CDR1 is MNHEY, CDR2 SVGAGI. The junction had 6 bases not matched to a gene; V was cut back by 7 bases and J by 1 base. The DNA of the CDR3 is TGTGCCAGCACCCGACAGGGGTCGTCCTACGAGCAGTACTTC. Its translation: CASTRQGSSYEQYF.

The chain combines TRBV11-1 with TRBJ2-1; D gene uncertain. Germline V CDR1 and CDR2: SGHAT, FQDESV (reference sequence). CDR3 length: 16 residues. Trimming stripped 5 bases from V and 2 bases from J, with 16 bases between. CDR3 nucleotide sequence: TGTGCCAGCAGCCTGGATTGGGCCGAAACCTACAATGAGCAGTTCTTC. This gives the protein CASSLDWAETYNEQFF.

The rearrangement links TRBV11-3 to TRBJ2-2, with 7 bases lining up with TRBD1. CDR1 and CDR2 (germline): SGHNT, YENEEA. The CDR3 runs 14 residues. After removal of 5 bases from V and 7 bases from J, the junction contained 7 bases not matched to a gene. CDR3 coding DNA: TGTGCCAGCAGCCTAGGGGGCATAGGCGGGGAGCTGTTTTTT. Translated: CASSLGGIGGELFF.

The V gene is TRBV6-6, the J gene TRBJ2-7, with 10 bases matching TRBD2. V lost 5 bases to trimming and J lost 5 bases; unmatched junction nucleotides: 6. The CDR3 loop spans 14 amino acids. The V gene's germline CDR1 is MNHNY and CDR2 SVGAGI (reference sequence). The CDR3 nucleotides read TGTGCCAGCAGTCCTCTAGCGGGGGACGACGAGCAGTACTTC. Encoded protein: CASSPLAGDDEQYF.

This chain uses TRBV7-9 with TRBJ1-1; D not resolved. CDR3 length equals 11 residues. Trimming removed 6 bases from V and 7 bases from J, with 9 bases in between. Germline CDR1 is SEHNR and CDR2 is FQNEAQ (reference sequence). The CDR3 coding sequence is TGTGCCAGCAGTTTGATACATGAAGCTTTCTTT. Residues: CASSLIHEAFF.

The rearrangement joins TRBV7-9 to TRBJ2-5; D not certain. The CDR3 extends over 15 amino acids. The V gene lost 5 bases and the J gene lost 5 bases, with 18 bases spanning the gap. Germline CDR1 and CDR2: SEHNR and FQNEAQ (reference sequence). Here the CDR3 reads CASSRKIGGQETQYF. The CDR3, as DNA: TGTGCCAGCAGCCGAAAAATCGGCGGTCAGGAGACCCAGTACTTC. Based on the CDR3 plus reference TRBV7-9 and TRBJ2-5, the full variable domain is DTGVSQNPRHKITKRGQNVTFRCDPISEHNRLYWYRQTLGQGPEFLTYFQNEAQLEKSRLLSDRFSAERPKGSFSTLEIQRTEQGDSAMYLCASSRKIGGQETQYFGPGTRLLVL.

The chain employs TRBV11-2 and TRBJ2-3; TRBD1 aligns across 11 bases. CDR3 length equals 16 residues. Germline CDR1 is SGHAT and CDR2 is FQNNGV. V gave up 5 bases and J gave up 2 bases; unmatched junction bases: 6. The CDR3 sequence: CASSARTGGLTDTQYF. As DNA, the CDR3 is TGTGCCAGCAGCGCCCGGACAGGGGGCCTCACAGATACGCAGTATTTT. The full variable domain, with the rest looked up from reference TRBV11-2 and TRBJ2-3, is EAGVAQSPRYKIIEKRQSVAFWCNPISGHATLYWYQQILGQGPKLLIQFQNNGVVDDSQLPKDRFSAERLKGVDSTLKIQPAKLEDSAVYLCASSARTGGLTDTQYFGPGTRLTVL.

The chain combines TRBV2 with TRBJ2-3; 7 positions match TRBD2. Looked up from germline, CDR1 is SNHLY and CDR2 is FYNNEI. V shed 5 bases, J shed 1 base, and the junction held 9 bases outside the gene matches. The CDR3 sequence is 16 residues long. The CDR3 DNA is TGTGCCAGCAGTTCACGAGCGGGGCGTCGCACAGATACGCAGTATTTT. Translated: CASSSRAGRRTDTQYF.

The V call is TRBV14, the J call TRBJ2-6, with D possibly being TRBD1 (6 bases). Looked up from germline, CDR1 is SGHDN and CDR2 is FVKESK. The CDR3 is 12 residues long. Trimming took 5 bases from V and 13 from J, leaving 12 bases between them. Here the CDR3 reads CASSYTTGVLTF. The CDR3, as DNA: TGTGCCAGCAGCTATACTACAGGGGTCCTGACTTTC.

The CDR3 reads CARRQGMNTEAFF. The CDR3 DNA follows: TGTGCCAGACGACAGGGCATGAACACTGAAGCTTTCTTT. The chain links TRBV6-1 to TRBJ1-1, with 7 bases aligning to TRBD1. After removal of 9 bases from V and 0 bases from J, the junction contained 4 bases not matched to a gene. The length of the CDR3 is 13 residues. CDR1 MNHNS and CDR2 SASEGT come from the germline V gene.

The chain combines TRBV5-4 with TRBJ1-3; D gene ambiguous. CDR1 is SGHNT and CDR2 is YYREEE in the germline V gene (reference sequence). V was clipped by 0 bases and J by 1 base, with 11 bases between them. This CDR3 comprises 16 residues. The DNA of the CDR3 is TGTGCCAGCAGCTTGGCCTCGGGCGCTTCTGGAAACACCATATATTTT. Protein: CASSLASGASGNTIYF.

The V gene is TRBV18, the J gene TRBJ2-1; 9 bases are a match to TRBD2. V was pared by 7 bases and J by 4 bases, with 11 bases of the junction left unmatched. The CDR3 is 16 residues long. Germline CDR1 and CDR2: KGHSH and LQKENI. Here the CDR3 reads CASCSLAGGPYNEQFF. CDR3 sequence (DNA): TGTGCCAGCTGCTCCCTGGCGGGGGGGCCTTACAATGAGCAGTTCTTC.

V gene TRBV7-2 combines with J gene TRBJ2-3; 12 nucleotides line up with TRBD2. This CDR3 region has 18 residues. CDR1 is SGHTA, CDR2 FQGNSA, per germline. V was pared by 0 bases and J by 2 bases, with 6 bases of the junction left unmatched. DNA of the CDR3: TGTGCCAGCAGCTTAGCGCTCCTAGCGGGGGGGTCCACAGATACGCAGTATTTT. Translated, it gives CASSLALLAGGSTDTQYF. Combining the CDR3 with reference TRBV7-2 and TRBJ2-3 gives the whole variable domain GAGVSQSPSNKVTEKGKDVELRCDPISGHTALYWYRQSLGQGLEFLIYFQGNSAPDKSGLPSDRFSAERTGGSVSTLTIQRTQQEDSAVYLCASSLALLAGGSTDTQYFGPGTRLTVL.

The chain links TRBV19 to TRBJ2-7; unclear D gene. The ends were cut back, 3 bases at V and 3 bases at J, with 15 bases in the middle. The CDR3 extends over 15 amino acids. Germline V CDR1 and CDR2: LNHDA, SQIVND (reference sequence). In DNA, the CDR3 is TGTGCCAGTAGTATGAGGACCCAACCCCTCTACGAGCAGTACTTC. This translates into CASSMRTQPLYEQYF.

The V gene is TRBV12-5, the J gene TRBJ2-4; possible D gene TRBD1, 5 bases. The V gene lost 5 bases and the J gene lost 2 bases, with 13 bases spanning the gap. CDR1 and CDR2 from the germline V gene are LGHNT and FRNRAP. This CDR3 comprises 15 residues. For the CDR3, the DNA is TGTGCTAGTGGTGTCCCTCAGGGTTCCAAAAACATTCAGTACTTC. Its translation is CASGVPQGSKNIQYF.

This rearrangement joins TRBV14 to TRBJ2-2; D unresolved. The V end lost 1 base, the J end lost 6 bases, and 9 bases lay between the germline ends. Per germline, CDR1 SGHDN and CDR2 FVKESK. The CDR3 contains 14 residues. The CDR3 nucleotides are TGTGCCAGCAGCCAAGTAGGACCCTCCGGGGAGCTGTTTTTT. It encodes CASSQVGPSGELFF. The variable domain in full, completed from reference TRBV14 and TRBJ2-2, reads EAGVTQFPSHSVIEKGQTVTLRCDPISGHDNLYWYRRVMGKEIKFLLHFVKESKQDESGMPNNRFLAERTGGTYSTLKVQPAELEDSGVYFCASSQVGPSGELFFGEGSRLTVL.

V gene TRBV7-2 combines with J gene TRBJ2-3, with 10 bases that match TRBD2. CDR3 size: 15 residues. The V segment lost 5 bases and the J segment 5 bases; nucleotides outside the gene matches: 7. Germline V gene sequence: CDR1 SGHTA, CDR2 FQGNSA. CDR3 coding DNA: TGTGCCAGCAGCCCAGCGGGGGGGCGGGGAGATACGCAGTATTTT. Encoded protein: CASSPAGGRGDTQYF.

The chain uses TRBV5-1 and TRBJ1-2, with 9 bases aligning to TRBD1. This CDR3 is built from 15 residues. Losses at the gene ends were 4 bases for V and 8 bases for J; bases not matched to a gene: 12. Germline lookup yields CDR1 SGHRS and CDR2 YFSETQ. The DNA of the CDR3 is TGCGCCAGCAGCCAGGGACAGGGCTTAATTGGCGGCTACACCTTC. Translation gives CASSQGQGLIGGYTF.

The chain links TRBV9 to TRBJ1-2; D remains unclear. V was shortened by 0 bases and J by 0 bases, with 9 bases between the two germline ends. The CDR3 spans 15 residues. Per germline, CDR1 SGDLS and CDR2 YYNGEE. The CDR3: CASSVGTVTNYGYTF. The CDR3, as DNA: TGTGCCAGCAGCGTAGGGACGGTGACTAACTATGGCTACACCTTC.

This clone showed up just a few times. The chain recombines TRBV7-8 with TRBJ1-1, with D unclear. The CDR3 totals 16 residues. CDR1 is SGHVS and CDR2 is FQNEAQ in the germline V gene. V lost 4 bases and J lost 0, with 15 bases in between. CDR3 sequence (DNA): TGTGCCAGCAGCTCAGATTCGCGGCGGGTGAACACTGAAGCTTTCTTT. Encoded protein: CASSSDSRRVNTEAFF.

The CDR3 reads CASSVGRESRGYTF. The CDR3, as DNA: TGTGCCAGCAGCGTAGGCAGGGAGAGTCGTGGCTACACCTTC. This sequence joins TRBV9 and TRBJ1-2, with D tentatively TRBD1 (5 bases). Germline values: CDR1 SGDLS, CDR2 YYNGEE. This CDR3 is 14 amino acids long. V was pared by 0 bases and J by 7 bases, with 13 bases between.